The 16 T cell receptor beta chains reported below all come from one sample, sequenced in a study of cytomegalovirus exposure and HLA in healthy donors. In the PCR, 60 Vbeta and 13 Jbeta primers were used. Sequencing used immunoSEQ multiplex PCR; TCRdb keeps in-frame clones, though not all of them. The sample yields tens of thousands of clones, 60% to 80% seen once. Material: PBMCs. The receptors derive from a middle-aged man in good health and CMV-seronegative.

This rearrangement joins TRBV19 to TRBJ2-6, with unresolved D. V lost 1 base to trimming and J lost 0 bases, with 10 bases between them. In germline, CDR1 is LNHDA, CDR2 SQIVND (reference sequence). The CDR3 contains 17 residues. The CDR3 sequence: CASSIGGPGSGANVLTF. The CDR3 DNA sequence: TGTGCCAGTAGTATAGGAGGTCCGGGCTCTGGGGCCAACGTCCTGACTTTC.

V gene TRBV10-3 combines with J gene TRBJ2-6; D may be TRBD2 (5 bases). Germline lookup yields CDR1 ENHRY and CDR2 SYGVKD. V was cut by 2 bases and J by 0 bases, with 14 bases left in between. This CDR3 is 18 amino acids long. The CDR3 region is CAISELSAGGSGANVLTF. The CDR3 nucleotides are TGTGCCATCAGTGAGCTCTCCGCGGGCGGCTCTGGGGCCAACGTCCTGACTTTC.

The chain couples TRBV4-1 to TRBJ1-1; D is ambiguous. The CDR3 sequence is 16 residues long. Germline V gives CDR1 MGHRA, CDR2 YSYEKL. V was cut by 0 bases and J by 1 base, with 12 bases left in between. CDR3 residues: CASSQDPTLGNTEAFF. The CDR3 DNA reads as TGCGCCAGCAGCCAAGACCCAACCCTAGGGAACACTGAAGCTTTCTTT.

The V gene is TRBV5-8, the J gene TRBJ1-1, with 8 nucleotides matching TRBD1. The CDR3 totals 15 residues. Per the germline V gene, CDR1 is SGHTS and CDR2 is YDEGEE. Losses at the gene ends were 5 bases for V and 4 bases for J; bases not matched to a gene: 10. The chain's CDR3 is CASRSGTGSGTEAFF. DNA for the CDR3: TGTGCCAGCAGATCCGGGACAGGTTCGGGCACTGAAGCTTTCTTT.

This clone was detected only a few times. This chain joins TRBV6-4 and TRBJ1-1; 8 bases match TRBD1. The CDR3 sequence is 18 residues long. Unmatched junction bases numbered 12, after V lost 2 bases and J lost 1 base. CDR1 MRHNA and CDR2 SNTAGT come from the germline V gene. CDR3 coding DNA: TGTGCCAGCAGTGACAGTTTTTGGCTGGACAGGGAGAACACTGAAGCTTTCTTT. It is translated as CASSDSFWLDRENTEAFF.

V and J are TRBV6-5 and TRBJ1-2; TRBD1 is a possible D gene (5 bases). Per germline, CDR1 MNHEY and CDR2 SVGAGI. The CDR3 runs to 14 residues. V shed 0 bases and J shed 4 bases, with 9 bases lying between them. CDR3 nucleotides: TGTGCCAGCAGTTACTCGACGGGGGGCTATGGCTACACCTTC. This encodes CASSYSTGGYGYTF.

The chain links TRBV18 to TRBJ1-2; 7 bases line up with TRBD1. The CDR3 has 15 residues. Germline values: CDR1 KGHSH, CDR2 LQKENI. The V gene end was trimmed by 6 bases and the J gene end by 5 bases; junction bases not matched to a gene: 12. CDR3 coding DNA: TGTGCCAGCTCCCGATGGGACAGTAAAGGGTATGGCTACACCTTC. This codes for CASSRWDSKGYGYTF.

The CDR3 here is CASSNLGQGSYEQYF. The DNA for the CDR3 is TGTGCCAGCAGTAATCTGGGACAGGGCTCCTACGAGCAGTACTTC. This chain connects TRBV25-1 to TRBJ2-7; 9 nucleotides align to TRBD1. This CDR3 spans 15 amino acids. Germline assignment: CDR1 MGHDK and CDR2 SYGVNS. The junction had 5 bases not matched to a gene; V was cut back by 5 bases and J by 0 bases.

The rearrangement joins TRBV9 to TRBJ1-5; unclear D gene. Trimming pared 4 bases from V and 0 bases from J, leaving 11 bases between. CDR1 and CDR2 from the germline V gene are SGDLS and YYNGEE. This CDR3 is 15 amino acids long. CDR3 nucleotide sequence: TGTGCCAGCAGCCTAGGAGGCAATAGCAATCAGCCCCAGCATTTT. It yields the protein CASSLGGNSNQPQHF.

The chain combines TRBV5-4 with TRBJ2-2; 10 nucleotides match TRBD1. The CDR3 spans 16 residues. Germline CDR1 and CDR2: SGHNT and YYREEE (reference sequence). V was pared by 4 bases and J by 2 bases, with 5 bases of the junction left unmatched. CDR3 sequence (DNA): TGTGCCAGCAGCGGCGGGACAGGGGTAAACACCGGGGAGCTGTTTTTT. This gives the protein CASSGGTGVNTGELFF.

The rearrangement uses TRBV9 and TRBJ2-5; TRBD1 might be the D (5 bases). The CDR3 runs 14 residues. Trimming took 1 base from V and 7 from J, leaving 14 bases between them. Germline values: CDR1 SGDLS, CDR2 YYNGEE. CDR3 in amino acids: CASSVSGLRGTQYF. The CDR3 DNA sequence: TGTGCCAGCAGCGTATCGGGTCTAAGGGGGACCCAGTACTTC.

This chain links TRBV11-3 with TRBJ1-1; D is perhaps TRBD1 (6 bases). V was trimmed by 0 bases and J by 6 bases, leaving 11 bases between them. The CDR3 contains 14 residues. Germline values: CDR1 SGHNT, CDR2 YENEEA. The CDR3 loop reads CASSLEVGAAEAFF. The CDR3 DNA sequence: TGTGCCAGCAGCTTAGAGGTGGGGGCAGCTGAAGCTTTCTTT.

This clone was detected a few times. J is TRBJ1-1 and V is TRBV7-9, with 7 bases matching TRBD1. The CDR3 covers 13 residues. Looked up from germline, CDR1 is SEHNR and CDR2 is FQNEAQ (reference sequence). The V gene end was trimmed by 5 bases and the J gene end by 6 bases; junction bases not matched to a gene: 6. The CDR3: CASSRGQRSEAFF. CDR3 nucleotides: TGTGCCAGCAGCAGGGGACAGCGCTCTGAAGCTTTCTTT.

This chain connects TRBV5-4 to TRBJ2-7; D remains unclear. Germline V gene data show CDR1 as SGHNT and CDR2 as YYREEE (reference sequence). The V gene lost 0 bases and the J gene lost 3 bases, with 7 bases spanning the gap. This CDR3 has 13 amino acids. CDR3 nucleotide sequence: TGTGCCAGCAGCTTGGTTAATAGCTACGAGCAGTACTTC. This sequence encodes CASSLVNSYEQYF. The complete variable domain, with remaining parts taken from reference TRBV5-4 and TRBJ2-7, reads ETGVTQSPTHLIKTRGQQVTLRCSSQSGHNTVSWYQQALGQGPQFIFQYYREEENGRGNFPPRFSGLQFPNYSSELNVNALELDDSALYLCASSLVNSYEQYFGPGTRLTVT.

This chain uses TRBV29-1 with TRBJ2-7, with 7 bases identical to TRBD2. The CDR3 is 13 residues long. In germline, CDR1 is SQVTM, CDR2 ANQGSEA. V trimming: 3 bases; J trimming: 0 bases; junction bases outside the gene matches: 2. The CDR3 region is CSVDRGDSYEQYF. The CDR3 region has the DNA TGCAGCGTTGACCGGGGGGACTCCTACGAGCAGTACTTC.

The gene calls are TRBV15 and TRBJ2-2; no definite D call. The length of the CDR3 is 13 residues. The germline CDR1 and CDR2 sequences are LNHNV and YYDKDF (reference sequence). The V end lost 6 bases, the J end lost 0 bases, and 5 bases lay between the germline ends. CDR3 nucleotide sequence: TGTGCCACCAGGGGCCCGAACACCGGGGAGCTGTTTTTT. Residues: CATRGPNTGELFF.